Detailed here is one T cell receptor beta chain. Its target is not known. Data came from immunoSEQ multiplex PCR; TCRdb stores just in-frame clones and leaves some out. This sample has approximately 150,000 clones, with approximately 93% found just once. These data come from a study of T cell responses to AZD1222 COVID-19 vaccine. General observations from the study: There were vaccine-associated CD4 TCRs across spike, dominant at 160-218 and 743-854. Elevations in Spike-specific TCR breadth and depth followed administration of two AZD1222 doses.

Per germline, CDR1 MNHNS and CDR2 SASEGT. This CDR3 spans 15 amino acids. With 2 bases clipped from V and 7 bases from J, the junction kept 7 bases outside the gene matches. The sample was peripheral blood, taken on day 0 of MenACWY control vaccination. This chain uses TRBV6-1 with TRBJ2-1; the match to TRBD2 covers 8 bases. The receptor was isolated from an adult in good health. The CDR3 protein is CASSETSGSMNEQFF. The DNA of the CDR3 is TGTGCCAGCAGTGAAACGAGCGGGAGCATGAATGAGCAGTTCTTC.